The 22 T cell receptor beta chains reported below all come from one sample, sequenced in a study of cytomegalovirus exposure and HLA in healthy donors. 13 Jbeta primers and 60 Vbeta primers were used for the PCR. Measured with immunoSEQ multiplex PCR; TCRdb has only the in-frame clones, and not every one. The data contain 150,000 to 200,000 clones, over 60% of them singletons. Material for sequencing was PBMCs. These receptors were taken from a woman aged 40 to 50 in good health and CMV-seronegative.

The chain employs TRBV5-6 and TRBJ2-7; 10 nucleotides match TRBD2. CDR3 length: 15 amino acids. Germline V lookup: CDR1 SGHDT, CDR2 YYEEEE. Trimming removed 3 bases from V and 2 bases from J; junction bases left unmatched: 5. Here the CDR3 DNA reads TGTGCCAGCAGCTCCTCGGGGACTAGCGCCTACGAGCAGTACTTC. Translated, it gives CASSSSGTSAYEQYF. The entire variable domain, with the rest obtained from reference TRBV5-6 and TRBJ2-7, is as follows: DAGVTQSPTHLIKTRGQQVTLRCSPKSGHDTVSWYQQALGQGPQFIFQYYEEEERQRGNFPDRFSGHQFPNYSSELNVNALLLGDSALYLCASSSSGTSAYEQYFGPGTRLTVT.

The table lists this clone with many counts. The chain employs TRBV14 and TRBJ1-1; TRBD1 aligns across 7 bases. The CDR3 length is 15 residues. V trimming: 0 bases; J trimming: 10 bases; junction bases outside the gene matches: 11. CDR1 and CDR2 (germline): SGHDN, FVKESK. CDR3 sequence (DNA): TGTGCCAGCAGCCAAGAGGCGGCGTGGACAGGAGGAGCTTTCTTT. Translated, it gives CASSQEAAWTGGAFF. Drawing the rest from reference TRBV14 and TRBJ1-1, the complete variable domain is EAGVTQFPSHSVIEKGQTVTLRCDPISGHDNLYWYRRVMGKEIKFLLHFVKESKQDESGMPNNRFLAERTGGTYSTLKVQPAELEDSGVYFCASSQEAAWTGGAFFGQGTRLTVV.

This rearrangement joins TRBV4-3 to TRBJ2-3; 9 bases agree with TRBD2. Germline CDR1 LGHNA, CDR2 YSLEER. The CDR3 contains 18 residues. Trimming at V came to 0 bases and at J to 2 bases, leaving 9 bases not matched to a gene. The CDR3: CASSQDKAGGIYTDTQYF. The CDR3 region has the DNA TGCGCCAGCAGCCAAGATAAGGCGGGAGGGATATACACAGATACGCAGTATTTT.

This chain joins TRBV19 and TRBJ1-2; 7 bases match TRBD1. CDR1 LNHDA and CDR2 SQIVND come from the germline V gene (reference sequence). Trimming cost V 6 bases and J 4 bases; bases outside gene matches: 8. The CDR3 totals 14 residues. CDR3 nucleotides: TGTGCCAGTAGCACGGGACAGCATTTCTATGGCTACACCTTC. Translation gives CASSTGQHFYGYTF.

This chain uses TRBV28 with TRBJ1-1; 8 nucleotides match TRBD1. Per the germline V gene, CDR1 is MDHEN and CDR2 is SYDVKM. The CDR3 is made up of 14 amino acids. V shed 7 bases and J 1 base; nucleotides not matched to a gene: 5. This CDR3 is CASKTDRGNTEAFF. The CDR3 DNA follows: TGTGCCAGCAAAACCGACAGGGGGAACACTGAAGCTTTCTTT.

The sample holds a few counts of this clone. The chain combines TRBV30 with TRBJ2-2; TRBD2 aligns across 9 bases. The CDR3 is made up of 16 amino acids. The J segment lost 4 bases and the V segment lost 8 bases, leaving 14 bases of the junction unmatched. Germline V gives CDR1 GTSNPN, CDR2 SVGIG (reference sequence). CDR3 protein: CARDGGAGGLTGELFF. CDR3 bases: TGTGCCCGGGATGGGGGAGCGGGAGGCCTCACCGGGGAGCTGTTTTTT.

The chain recombines TRBV27 with TRBJ1-4; maybe TRBD1 (5 bases). The germline CDR1 and CDR2 sequences are MNHEY and SMNVEV (reference sequence). The CDR3 sequence is 15 residues long. V lost 2 bases, J lost 3 bases, and 10 bases lay in between. The CDR3 DNA sequence: TGTGCCAGCAGTTTACGGGGGGTGCCTAATGAAAAACTGTTTTTT. As protein: CASSLRGVPNEKLFF. Looking up the rest from reference TRBV27 and TRBJ1-4 gives the full variable domain: EAQVTQNPRYLITVTGKKLTVTCSQNMNHEYMSWYRQDPGLGLRQIYYSMNVEVTDKGDVPEGYKVSRKEKRNFPLILESPSPNQTSLYFCASSLRGVPNEKLFFGSGTQLSVL.

V and J are TRBV29-1 and TRBJ1-2; 9 nucleotides align to TRBD1. Germline CDR1 reads SQVTM; CDR2 reads ANQGSEA. V dropped 4 bases and J dropped 2; count of bases not matched to a gene: 2. This CDR3 spans 13 amino acids. The CDR3 here is CSVGDRVNYGYTF. CDR3 nucleotide sequence: TGCAGCGTTGGGGACAGGGTAAACTATGGCTACACCTTC.

This clone has only a few counts. V gene TRBV11-2 combines with J gene TRBJ2-2, with TRBD1 matching 8 bases. Trimming cost V 4 bases and J 1 base; bases outside gene matches: 8. The CDR3 covers 17 residues. CDR1 is SGHAT, CDR2 FQNNGV, per germline. The CDR3 region has the DNA TGTGCCAGCAGCTACACCGCAGGGGGCTGGAACACCGGGGAGCTGTTTTTT. It encodes CASSYTAGGWNTGELFF.

This clone has only a few counts. The V and J genes are TRBV5-4 and TRBJ1-2, with TRBD1 identical over 7 bases. With V trimmed by 6 bases and J by 5 bases, 16 bases remained unmatched. The CDR3 consists of 16 residues. Germline lookup yields CDR1 SGHNT and CDR2 YYREEE (reference sequence). Here the CDR3 reads CASTSGGTATTYGYTF. The CDR3 DNA sequence: TGTGCCAGCACCTCGGGGGGGACAGCAACTACATATGGCTACACCTTC. The variable domain in full, completed from reference TRBV5-4 and TRBJ1-2, reads ETGVTQSPTHLIKTRGQQVTLRCSSQSGHNTVSWYQQALGQGPQFIFQYYREEENGRGNFPPRFSGLQFPNYSSELNVNALELDDSALYLCASTSGGTATTYGYTFGSGTRLTVV.

V and J are TRBV6-5 and TRBJ2-7; D is undetermined. This CDR3 is built from 15 residues. V was trimmed by 2 bases and J by 4 bases, leaving 15 bases between them. CDR1 is MNHEY and CDR2 is SVGAGI in the germline V gene. This chain's CDR3 is CASSYRSSSLYEQYF. The CDR3 DNA reads TGTGCCAGCAGTTACCGATCGTCTAGTTTGTACGAGCAGTACTTC.

This clone was recorded a few times. This chain uses TRBV4-3 with TRBJ2-1; TRBD2 matches at 10 bases. Germline lookup yields CDR1 LGHNA and CDR2 YSLEER. J lost 8 bases, V lost 3 bases, and 4 bases had no gene match. The length of the CDR3 is 14 residues. The CDR3 reads CASSHSGRSDEQFF. CDR3 DNA sequence: TGCGCCAGCAGCCATAGCGGGAGGTCGGATGAGCAGTTCTTC.

This clone was observed a handful of times. The chain has TRBV11-3 and TRBJ2-1; D is possibly TRBD2 (6 bases). The CDR3 covers 17 residues. Germline V gene data show CDR1 as SGHNT and CDR2 as YENEEA. Trimming stripped 2 bases from V and 4 bases from J, with 18 bases between. The CDR3 loop is CASSLFSGRTTYNEQFF. DNA of the CDR3: TGTGCCAGCAGCTTATTTAGCGGAAGGACTACATACAATGAGCAGTTCTTC.

This clone was counted a single time. The rearrangement joins TRBV7-8 to TRBJ2-7; 9 bases line up with TRBD2. The CDR3 is 14 residues long. J gave up 3 bases and V 4 bases, and 4 bases lay outside the gene matches. Germline V gene sequence: CDR1 SGHVS, CDR2 FQNEAQ. The CDR3 coding sequence is TGTGCCAGCAGCTCGAGGACTAGCGTCTACGAGCAGTACGTC. It is translated as CASSSRTSVYEQYV.

This sequence joins TRBV11-3 and TRBJ1-1; D might be TRBD1 (5 bases). Looked up from germline, CDR1 is SGHNT and CDR2 is YENEEA. V gave up 0 bases and J gave up 4 bases, with 12 bases separating them. The CDR3 has 15 amino acids. The CDR3 nucleotides read TGTGCCAGCAGCTTAGAGGCAGGGCGAGCCACTGAAGCTTTCTTT. It yields the protein CASSLEAGRATEAFF.

This clone appeared once. The V gene is TRBV5-1, the J gene TRBJ1-1, with 7 bases lining up with TRBD1. The length of the CDR3 is 13 residues. Germline loops: CDR1 SGHRS, CDR2 YFSETQ. V lost 3 bases and J lost 8; bases outside the gene matches: 7. CDR3 coding DNA: TGCGCCAGCAGCTCTACAATGGACAGGGAAGCTTTCTTT. Translation: CASSSTMDREAFF. The full variable domain, rest sourced from reference TRBV5-1 and TRBJ1-1, is KAGVTQTPRYLIKTRGQQVTLSCSPISGHRSVSWYQQTPGQGLQFLFEYFSETQRNKGNFPGRFSGRQFSNSRSEMNVSTLELGDSALYLCASSSTMDREAFFGQGTRLTVV.

CDR3 region: CASSLDFAGSGQFF. CDR3 nucleotides: TGTGCCAGCAGCTTAGATTTTGCGGGGTCCGGGCAGTTCTTC. This chain connects TRBV11-3 to TRBJ2-1; a possible D gene is TRBD2 (6 bases). V gave up 0 bases and J gave up 12 bases, with 15 bases separating them. The CDR3 has 14 residues. The germline CDR1 and CDR2 sequences are SGHNT and YENEEA.

The J gene is TRBJ2-1, the V gene TRBV7-2, with a tentative D call TRBD2 (6 bases). The germline gives CDR1 SGHTA, CDR2 FQGNSA. The V gene lost 3 bases and the J gene lost 4 bases, with 13 bases spanning the gap. This CDR3 has 15 residues. CDR3 residues: CASSFPRRDYNEQFF. CDR3 sequence (DNA): TGTGCCAGCAGCTTCCCCCGGAGGGATTACAATGAGCAGTTCTTC.

Turning to this clone: The sample holds other DNA sequences that translate to the same CDR3. This chain joins TRBV7-2 and TRBJ1-2; no firm D call. Germline-derived CDR1 and CDR2 are SGHTA and FQGNSA. The CDR3 spans 14 residues. Trimming stripped 1 base from V and 2 bases from J, with 8 bases between. This CDR3 is CASSLESQNYGYTF. CDR3 bases: TGTGCCAGCAGCTTAGAATCCCAGAACTATGGCTACACCTTC.

V and J are TRBV7-2 and TRBJ1-2; 9 nucleotides match TRBD1. The V segment lost 5 bases and the J segment 4 bases; nucleotides outside the gene matches: 17. The CDR3 runs to 18 residues. Germline V lookup: CDR1 SGHTA, CDR2 FQGNSA. CDR3 DNA sequence: TGTGCCAGCAGCCCAGAAACAGGGGGCCGGATTGTCCTCTATGGCTACACCTTC. Amino acids: CASSPETGGRIVLYGYTF.

V and J are TRBV5-4 and TRBJ1-1; TRBD1 aligns across 8 bases. Germline V CDR1 and CDR2: SGHNT, YYREEE (reference sequence). The CDR3 sequence is 15 residues long. The V segment lost 4 bases and the J segment 1 base; nucleotides outside the gene matches: 6. CDR3 in amino acids: CASSTGQGPNTEAFF. CDR3 bases: TGTGCCAGCAGCACCGGACAGGGCCCGAACACTGAAGCTTTCTTT.

The chain has TRBV18 and TRBJ2-2, with 8 bases that match TRBD2. The CDR3 totals 16 residues. J gave up 6 bases and V 0 bases, and 6 bases lay outside the gene matches. The V gene's germline CDR1 is KGHSH and CDR2 LQKENI. In nucleotides, the CDR3 is TGTGCCAGCTCACCACCTAGCGGGGCGCGGGCCGGGGAGCTGTTTTTT. Protein sequence: CASSPPSGARAGELFF. Supplemented by reference TRBV18 and TRBJ2-2, the full variable domain reads NAGVMQNPRHLVRRRGQEARLRCSPMKGHSHVYWYRQLPEEGLKFMVYLQKENIIDESGMPKERFSAEFPKEGPSILRIQQVVRGDSAAYFCASSPPSGARAGELFFGEGSRLTVL.